These T cell receptor beta chains were read from a single sample in a study of molecular identifiers for immune sequencing clone quantification. Each CDR3 protein is one row after TCRdb ran MiXCR on the PCR reads. The sample lists some 590,000 distinct CDR3 sequences, roughly 25% occurring once. Specimen: naive CD8+ T cells from blood, with Jurkat cell RNA spiked in. These receptor sequences come from a human donor in good health. Some libraries in this study had Jurkat cell RNA spiked in. Both conserved end residues are part of each CDR3. Fields, in order: J gene, clone size, D gene, V gene, CDR3 DNA, CDR3 protein. A D gene is named only where the DNA matches it firmly. Rows may omit the clone size; those that give it use once, few, many or a size class.

J gene: TRBJ2-7
clone size: -
D gene: TRBD2
V gene: TRBV20-1
CDR3 DNA: TGCAGTGCTAGTCTGGCTAGCGGGAGATACGAGCAGTACTTC
CDR3 protein: CSASLASGRYEQYF

J gene: TRBJ2-7
clone size: -
D gene: TRBD1
V gene: TRBV20-1
CDR3 DNA: TGCAGTGCTATCGTCAGGGGGCTTGGCTACGAGCAGTACTTC
CDR3 protein: CSAIVRGLGYEQYF

J gene: TRBJ2-6
clone size: few
D gene: TRBD1
V gene: TRBV7-6
CDR3 DNA: TGTGCCAGCAGCCTACTGGGACAGGGGGGAGGCAACGTCCTGACTTTC
CDR3 protein: CASSLLGQGGGNVLTF

J gene: TRBJ2-2
clone size: many
D gene: -
V gene: TRBV27
CDR3 DNA: TGTGCCAGCAGTCTGCGGACGTTCGCGAACACCGGGGAGCTGTTTTTT
CDR3 protein: CASSLRTFANTGELFF

J gene: TRBJ2-7
clone size: -
D gene: -
V gene: TRBV2
CDR3 DNA: TGTGCCAGCAGTGACGATCCAGAGAGCCCGAAGGCTTACGAGCAGTACTTC
CDR3 protein: CASSDDPESPKAYEQYF

J gene: TRBJ2-1
clone size: many
D gene: TRBD2
V gene: TRBV4-2
CDR3 DNA: TGTGCCAGCAGCCAAGAAGGCGGGAGGGCCGACAATGAGCAGTTCTTC
CDR3 protein: CASSQEGGRADNEQFF

J gene: TRBJ2-7
clone size: once
D gene: -
V gene: TRBV7-9
CDR3 DNA: TGTGCCAGCAGCTTAGACCGGGGGGCGGCAGAGCAGTACTTC
CDR3 protein: CASSLDRGAAEQYF

J gene: TRBJ1-1
clone size: many
D gene: -
V gene: TRBV6-6
CDR3 DNA: TGTGCCAGCAGTTACTCGATAGCTACGGTCACTGAAGCTTTCTTT
CDR3 protein: CASSYSIATVTEAFF

J gene: TRBJ1-1
clone size: -
D gene: TRBD1
V gene: TRBV27
CDR3 DNA: TGTGCCAGCAGAGACAGGGGGCGCGACACTGAAGCTTTCTTT
CDR3 protein: CASRDRGRDTEAFF

J gene: TRBJ2-4
clone size: -
D gene: -
V gene: TRBV4-2
CDR3 DNA: TGTGCCAGCAGCCAAGATAGGTGGCTAGCGGACAGCATTCAGTACTTC
CDR3 protein: CASSQDRWLADSIQYF